This TCR beta chain was found in a study of cytotoxic CD8 clonotypes in ibrutinib-treated CLL. Study at large: Once treatment had gone on for a median of roughly eleven months, range 6 to 36, response samples were drawn.

General study points: Baseline clonality exceeded age-matched healthy donors and tracked circulating CD8+ T-cell counts. Rare overall, public clonotypes shrank or held steady under therapy.

Deep sequencing aimed at 1 in 200,000 to 1 in 1 million T cells' resolution. Assay: immunoSEQ multiplex PCR; the TCRdb copy retains only in-frame clones and omits some. The sample carries under 300,000 clones, roughly 70% recorded once. CDR3 length: 14 amino acids. The germline V and J ends were trimmed by 1 base and 1 base, with 11 bases remaining between them. The V gene's germline CDR1 is GTSNPN and CDR2 SVGIG (reference sequence). A few counts support this clone. The antigen is undetermined. This clonotype originated in a human donor with chronic lymphocytic leukemia. The sample here was PBMCs, taken after 24 months of ibrutinib treatment. V gene TRBV30 combines with J gene TRBJ2-7, with a weak D call TRBD2 (6 bases). In DNA form, the CDR3 reads TGTGCCTGGAGTGCCCTAGCGCGATCCTACGAGCAGTACTTC. Protein sequence: CAWSALARSYEQYF.